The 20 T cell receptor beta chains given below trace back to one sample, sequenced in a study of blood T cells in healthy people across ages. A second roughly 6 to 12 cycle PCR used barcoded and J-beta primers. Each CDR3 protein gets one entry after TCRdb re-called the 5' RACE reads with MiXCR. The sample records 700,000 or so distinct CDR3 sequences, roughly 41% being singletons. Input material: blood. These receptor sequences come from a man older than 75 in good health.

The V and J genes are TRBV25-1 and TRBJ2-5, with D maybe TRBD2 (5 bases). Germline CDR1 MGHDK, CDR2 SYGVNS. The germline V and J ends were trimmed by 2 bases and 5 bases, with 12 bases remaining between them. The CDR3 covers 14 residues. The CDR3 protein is CASSETGRSETQYF. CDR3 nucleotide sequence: TGTGCCAGCAGTGAAACGGGAAGGAGCGAGACCCAGTACTTC.

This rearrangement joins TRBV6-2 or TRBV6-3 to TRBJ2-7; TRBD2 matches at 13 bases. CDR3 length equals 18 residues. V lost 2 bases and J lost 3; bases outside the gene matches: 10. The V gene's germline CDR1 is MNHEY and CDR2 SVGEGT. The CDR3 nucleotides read TGTGCCAGCAGTTACACCGCGAGGGGACTAGCGGGAAGCTACGAGCAGTACTTC. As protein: CASSYTARGLAGSYEQYF.

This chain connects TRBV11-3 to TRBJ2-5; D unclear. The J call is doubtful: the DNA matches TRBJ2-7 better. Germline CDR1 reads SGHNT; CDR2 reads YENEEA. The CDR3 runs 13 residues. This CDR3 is CASSPGSSHEQYF. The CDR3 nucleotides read TGTGCCAGCAGCCCCGGGTCCTCTCACGAGCAGTACTTC.

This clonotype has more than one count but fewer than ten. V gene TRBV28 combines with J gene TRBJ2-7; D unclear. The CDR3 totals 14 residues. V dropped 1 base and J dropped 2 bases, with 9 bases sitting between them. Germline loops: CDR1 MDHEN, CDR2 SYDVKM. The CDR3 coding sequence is TGTGCCAGCAGTTTATCCGTCTTAGCCTACGAGCAGTACTTC. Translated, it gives CASSLSVLAYEQYF.

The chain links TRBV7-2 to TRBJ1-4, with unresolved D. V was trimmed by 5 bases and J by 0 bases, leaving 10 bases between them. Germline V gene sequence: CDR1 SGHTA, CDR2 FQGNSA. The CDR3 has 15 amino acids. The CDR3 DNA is TGTGCCAGCAGCGATAACGTTGCAACTAATGAAAAACTGTTTTTT. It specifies CASSDNVATNEKLFF.

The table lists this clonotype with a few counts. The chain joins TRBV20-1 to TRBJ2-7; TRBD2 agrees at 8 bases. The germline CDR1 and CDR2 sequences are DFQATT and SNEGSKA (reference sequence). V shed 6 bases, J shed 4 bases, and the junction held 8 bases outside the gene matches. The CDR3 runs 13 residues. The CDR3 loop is CSAPRGGAYEQYF. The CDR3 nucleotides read TGCAGTGCGCCACGGGGGGGGGCATACGAGCAGTACTTC.

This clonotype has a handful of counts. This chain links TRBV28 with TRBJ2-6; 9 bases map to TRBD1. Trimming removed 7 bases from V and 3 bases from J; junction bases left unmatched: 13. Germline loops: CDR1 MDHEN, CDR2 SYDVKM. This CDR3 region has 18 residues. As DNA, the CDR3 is TGTGCCAGCACCCCAACAGGACAGGGGCTCTTTGGGGCCAACGTCCTGACTTTC. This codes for CASTPTGQGLFGANVLTF.

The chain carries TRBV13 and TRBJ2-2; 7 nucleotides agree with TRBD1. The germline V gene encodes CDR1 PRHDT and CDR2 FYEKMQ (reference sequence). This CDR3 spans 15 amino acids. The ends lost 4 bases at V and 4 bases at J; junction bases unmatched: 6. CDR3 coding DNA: TGTGCCAGCAGCTCCCGACAGGGCTTCACCGGGGAGCTGTTTTTT. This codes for CASSSRQGFTGELFF.

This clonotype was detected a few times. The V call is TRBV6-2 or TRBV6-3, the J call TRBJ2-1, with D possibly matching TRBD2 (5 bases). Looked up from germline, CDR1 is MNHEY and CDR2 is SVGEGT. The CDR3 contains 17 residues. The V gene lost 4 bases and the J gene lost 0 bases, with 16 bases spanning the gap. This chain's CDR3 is CASSSVATTSSYNEQFF. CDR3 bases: TGTGCCAGCAGTTCCGTTGCAACAACTAGCTCCTACAATGAGCAGTTCTTC.

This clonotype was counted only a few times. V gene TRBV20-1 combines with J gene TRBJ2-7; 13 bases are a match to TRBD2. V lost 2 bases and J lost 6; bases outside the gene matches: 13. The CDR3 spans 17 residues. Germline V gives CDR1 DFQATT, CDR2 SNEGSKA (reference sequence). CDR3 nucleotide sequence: TGCAGTGCTAGATTCTCGGGACTAGCGGGATTTATGGGCGAGCAGTACTTC. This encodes CSARFSGLAGFMGEQYF.

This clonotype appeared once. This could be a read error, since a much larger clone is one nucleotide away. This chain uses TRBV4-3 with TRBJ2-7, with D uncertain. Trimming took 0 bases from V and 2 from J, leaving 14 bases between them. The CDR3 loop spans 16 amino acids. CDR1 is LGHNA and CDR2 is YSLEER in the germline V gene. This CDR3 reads CASSQDSSTVPYEQYF. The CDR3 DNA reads TGCGCCAGCAGCCAAGATAGTAGTACAGTGCCCTACGAGCAGTACTTC.

This CDR3 is CASSLLGNYNEQFF. DNA of the CDR3: TGTGCCAGCAGTTTATTAGGCAACTACAATGAGCAGTTCTTC. This chain joins TRBV28 and TRBJ2-1; D uncertain. The CDR3 extends over 14 amino acids. CDR1 and CDR2 (germline): MDHEN, SYDVKM. Trimming left V 1 base short and J 3 bases short, with 7 bases between.

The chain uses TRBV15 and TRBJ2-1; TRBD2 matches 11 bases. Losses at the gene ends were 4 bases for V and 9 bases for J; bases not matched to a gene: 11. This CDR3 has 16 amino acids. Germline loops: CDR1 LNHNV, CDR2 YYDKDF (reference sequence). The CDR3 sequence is CATSKIGGLAEGEQFF. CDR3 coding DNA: TGTGCCACCAGCAAAATCGGGGGACTAGCGGAAGGTGAGCAGTTCTTC.

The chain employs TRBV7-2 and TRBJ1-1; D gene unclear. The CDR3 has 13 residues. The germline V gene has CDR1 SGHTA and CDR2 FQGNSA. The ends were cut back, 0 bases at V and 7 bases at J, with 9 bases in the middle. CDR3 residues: CASSLAISLEAFF. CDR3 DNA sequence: TGTGCCAGCAGCTTAGCAATCAGCCTTGAAGCTTTCTTT.

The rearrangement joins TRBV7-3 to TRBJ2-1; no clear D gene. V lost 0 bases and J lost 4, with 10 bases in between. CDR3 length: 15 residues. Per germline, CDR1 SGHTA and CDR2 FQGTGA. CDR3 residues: CASSLTESPYNEQFF. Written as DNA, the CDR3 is TGTGCCAGCAGCTTAACAGAAAGCCCATACAATGAGCAGTTCTTC.

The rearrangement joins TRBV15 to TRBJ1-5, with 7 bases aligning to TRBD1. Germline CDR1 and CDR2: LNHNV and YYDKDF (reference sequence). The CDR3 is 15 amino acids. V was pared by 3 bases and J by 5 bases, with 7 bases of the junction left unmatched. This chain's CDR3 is CATSRLDRRDQPQHF. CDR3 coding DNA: TGTGCCACCAGCAGGCTGGACAGGAGGGATCAGCCCCAGCATTTT. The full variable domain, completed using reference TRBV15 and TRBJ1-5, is DAMVIQNPRYQVTQFGKPVTLSCSQTLNHNVMYWYQQKSSQAPKLLFHYYDKDFNNEADTPDNFQSRRPNTSFCFLDIRSPGLGDTAMYLCATSRLDRRDQPQHFGDGTRLSIL.

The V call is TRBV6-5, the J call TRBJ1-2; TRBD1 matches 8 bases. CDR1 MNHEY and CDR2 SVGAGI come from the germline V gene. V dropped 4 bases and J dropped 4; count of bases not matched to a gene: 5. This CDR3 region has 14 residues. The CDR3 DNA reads TGTGCCAGCAGTTCCACCGGACAGGGCTATGGCTACACCTTC. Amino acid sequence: CASSSTGQGYGYTF.

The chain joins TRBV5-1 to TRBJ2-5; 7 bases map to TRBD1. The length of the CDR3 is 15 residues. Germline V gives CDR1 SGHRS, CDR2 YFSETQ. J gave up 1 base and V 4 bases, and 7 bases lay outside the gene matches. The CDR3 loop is CASSREQGLQETQYF. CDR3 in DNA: TGCGCCAGCAGCCGCGAACAGGGGCTCCAAGAGACCCAGTACTTC.

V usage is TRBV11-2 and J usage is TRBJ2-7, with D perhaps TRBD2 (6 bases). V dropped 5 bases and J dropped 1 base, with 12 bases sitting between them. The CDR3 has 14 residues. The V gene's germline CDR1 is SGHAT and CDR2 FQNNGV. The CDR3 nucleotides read TGTGCCAGCAGCGCTAGACTAGGGTCCTACGAGCAGTACTTC. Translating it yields CASSARLGSYEQYF.

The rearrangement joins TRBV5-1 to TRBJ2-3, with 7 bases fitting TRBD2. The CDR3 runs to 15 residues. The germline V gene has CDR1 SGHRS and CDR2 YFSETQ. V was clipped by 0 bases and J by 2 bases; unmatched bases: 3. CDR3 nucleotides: TGCGCCAGCAGCTTGGAGGCGGGAGCCACAGATACGCAGTATTTT. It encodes CASSLEAGATDTQYF.